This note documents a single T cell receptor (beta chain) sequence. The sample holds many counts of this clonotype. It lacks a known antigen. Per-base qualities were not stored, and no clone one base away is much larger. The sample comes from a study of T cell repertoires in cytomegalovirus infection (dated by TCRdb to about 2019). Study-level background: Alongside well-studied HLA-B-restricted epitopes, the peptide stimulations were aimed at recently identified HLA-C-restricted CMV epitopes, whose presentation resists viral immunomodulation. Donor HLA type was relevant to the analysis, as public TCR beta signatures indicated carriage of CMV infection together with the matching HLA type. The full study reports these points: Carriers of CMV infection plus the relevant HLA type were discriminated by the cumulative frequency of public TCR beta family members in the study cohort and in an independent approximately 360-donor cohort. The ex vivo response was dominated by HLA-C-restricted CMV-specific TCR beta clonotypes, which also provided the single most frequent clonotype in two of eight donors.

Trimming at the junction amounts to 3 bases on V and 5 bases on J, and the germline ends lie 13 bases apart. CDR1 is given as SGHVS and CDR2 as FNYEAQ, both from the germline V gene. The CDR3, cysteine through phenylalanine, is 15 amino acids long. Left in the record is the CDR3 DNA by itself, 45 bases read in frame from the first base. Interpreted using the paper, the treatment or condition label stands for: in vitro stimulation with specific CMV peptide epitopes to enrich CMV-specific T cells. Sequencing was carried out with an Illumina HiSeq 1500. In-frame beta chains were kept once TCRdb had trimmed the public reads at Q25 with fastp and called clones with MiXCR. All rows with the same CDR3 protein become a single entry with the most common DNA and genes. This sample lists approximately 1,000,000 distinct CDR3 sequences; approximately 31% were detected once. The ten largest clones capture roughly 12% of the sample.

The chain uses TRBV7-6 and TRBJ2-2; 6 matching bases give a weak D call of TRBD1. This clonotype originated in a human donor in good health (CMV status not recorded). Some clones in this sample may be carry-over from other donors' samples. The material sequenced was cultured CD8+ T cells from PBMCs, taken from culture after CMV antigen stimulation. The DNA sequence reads TGTGCCAGCAGCTTGCCAGTGGGGGCGACCGGGGAGCTGTTTTTT. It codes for CASSLPVGATGELFF. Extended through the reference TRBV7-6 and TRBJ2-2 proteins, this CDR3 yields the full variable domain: GAGVSQSPRYKVTKRGQDVALRCDPISGHVSLYWYRQALGQGPEFLTYFNYEAQQDKSGLPNDRFSAERPEGSISTLTIQRTEQRDSAMYRCASSLPVGATGELFFGEGSRLTVL.